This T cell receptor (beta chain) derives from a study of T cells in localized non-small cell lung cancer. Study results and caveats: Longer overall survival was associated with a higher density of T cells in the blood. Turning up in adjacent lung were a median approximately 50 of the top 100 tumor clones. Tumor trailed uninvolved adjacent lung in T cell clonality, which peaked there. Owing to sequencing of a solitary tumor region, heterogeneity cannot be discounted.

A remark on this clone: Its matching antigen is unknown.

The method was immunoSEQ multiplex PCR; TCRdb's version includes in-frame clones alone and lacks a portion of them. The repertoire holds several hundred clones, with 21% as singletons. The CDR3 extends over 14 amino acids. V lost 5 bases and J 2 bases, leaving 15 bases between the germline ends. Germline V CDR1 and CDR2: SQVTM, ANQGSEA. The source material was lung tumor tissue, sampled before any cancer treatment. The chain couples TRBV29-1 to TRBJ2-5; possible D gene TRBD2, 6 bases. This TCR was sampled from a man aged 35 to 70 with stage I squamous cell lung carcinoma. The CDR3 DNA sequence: TGCAGCGTTCTTGGAATCGCGGGGCAAGAGACCCAGTACTTC. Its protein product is CSVLGIAGQETQYF.